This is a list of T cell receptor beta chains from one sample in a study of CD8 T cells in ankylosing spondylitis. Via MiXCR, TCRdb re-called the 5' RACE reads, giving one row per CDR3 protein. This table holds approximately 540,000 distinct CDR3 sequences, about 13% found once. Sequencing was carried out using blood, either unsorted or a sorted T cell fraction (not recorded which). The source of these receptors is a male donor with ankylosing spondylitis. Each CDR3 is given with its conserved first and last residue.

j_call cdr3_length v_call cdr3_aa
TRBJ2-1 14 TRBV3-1 CASSQDGSYNEQFF
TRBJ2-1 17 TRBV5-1 CASSRTGLAGGGGEQFF
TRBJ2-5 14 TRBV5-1 CASSLAGEEETQYF
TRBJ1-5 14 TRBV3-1 CASSQGGGNQPQHF
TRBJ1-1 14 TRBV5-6 CASSLAPVNTEAFF
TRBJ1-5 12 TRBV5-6 CASSLQASDQHF
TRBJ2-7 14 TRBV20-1 CSAVSPRGTEEQYF
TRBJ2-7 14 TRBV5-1 CASSAGTGDYEQYF
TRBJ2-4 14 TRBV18 CASSPPGLAGIQYF
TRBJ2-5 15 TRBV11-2 CASSVSPGRQETQYF
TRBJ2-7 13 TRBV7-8 CASSLSRTYEQYF
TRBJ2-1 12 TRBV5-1 CASSPDYNEQFF
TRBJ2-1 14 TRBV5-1 CASSFGTMGNEQFF
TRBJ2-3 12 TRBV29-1 CSTRQGPDTQYF
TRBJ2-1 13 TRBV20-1 CSARRGLLNEQFF
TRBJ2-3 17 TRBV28 CASSYHSGRALSDTQYF
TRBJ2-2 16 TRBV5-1 CASSLGAGVSTGELFF
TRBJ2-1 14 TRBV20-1 CSALSGRATNEQFF
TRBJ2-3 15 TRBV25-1 CASRQTGGLIDTQYF
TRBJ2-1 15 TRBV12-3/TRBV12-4 CASVVGFVSYNEQFF
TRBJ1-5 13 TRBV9 CASSVGSNQPQHF
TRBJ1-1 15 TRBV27 CASSSRGWTTTEAFF
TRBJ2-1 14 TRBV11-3 CASSLTLPDHEQFF
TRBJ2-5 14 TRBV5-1 CASRETGGGETQYF
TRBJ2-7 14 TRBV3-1 CASSRTSGRREQYF
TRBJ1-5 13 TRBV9 CASGGSENQPQHF
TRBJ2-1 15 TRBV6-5 CASSYFGQGVSEQFF
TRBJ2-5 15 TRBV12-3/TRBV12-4 CASSRTGGVQETQYF
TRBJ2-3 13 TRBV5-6 CASSLYHTDTQYF
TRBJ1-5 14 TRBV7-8 CASSLNSGNQPQHF
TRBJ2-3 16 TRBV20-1 CSASGPSGRAADTQYF
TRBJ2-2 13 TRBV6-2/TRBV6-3 CASSHDETGELFF
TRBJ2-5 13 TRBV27 CASSPLQGETQYF
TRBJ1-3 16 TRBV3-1 CASSHSPLRGGNTIYF
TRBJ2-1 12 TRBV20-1 CSARYFSNEQFF